Listed below are T cell receptor beta chains from one sample, sequenced in a study of T cell responses to AZD1222 COVID-19 vaccine. Profiling relied on immunoSEQ multiplex PCR, and the TCRdb table lists in-frame clones only, not all of them. The repertoire holds under 200,000 clones, with around nine tenths as singletons. Sequences were derived from peripheral blood, sampled on day 0 of AZD1222 vaccination. These receptors were taken from an adult in good health. CDR3s leave out the opening cysteine and the closing phenylalanine or tryptophan. Each record gives: D gene, J gene, V gene, CDR3 protein. A D gene is named only where the DNA matches it firmly.

NA TRBJ1-1 TRBV6-5 ASSSGTANTEAF
NA TRBJ2-7 TRBV15 ATSIWKDGSYEQY
TRBD1 TRBJ2-5 TRBV18 ASSKGQLQETQY
NA TRBJ1-4 TRBV6-5 ASSYSPRLNEKLF
TRBD1 TRBJ2-6 TRBV5-5 ASSLVVGQGVLSGANVLT
NA TRBJ2-7 TRBV29-1 SVGQSYEQY
TRBD1 TRBJ1-3 TRBV5-6 ASSTDRAGNTIY
NA TRBJ1-1 TRBV11-2 ASSLEASGAF
NA TRBJ2-3 TRBV15 ATSRDFGRASTDTQY
NA TRBJ2-1 TRBV24-1 ATSDWDPSSYNEQF
NA TRBJ2-7 TRBV7-2 ASSQSAESSSYEQY
TRBD1 TRBJ2-3 TRBV30 AWQGAADTQY
NA TRBJ1-2 TRBV5-1 ASSSSGDGYT
TRBD1 TRBJ1-1 TRBV4-1 ASSQGDSRLGEAF
NA TRBJ2-1 TRBV3-1/TRBV3-2 ASSQGDFEQF
NA TRBJ1-4 TRBV7-3 ASSLTPGSINEKLF
TRBD1 TRBJ2-2 TRBV14 ASSQGPGQGGELF